This T cell receptor (beta chain) was sequenced for a study of regulatory T cells in long-lasting Graves disease (dated by TCRdb to about 2021). Study-wide context: To count as having persistent Graves' disease, a patient had to have received antithyroid drug treatment for over 5 years with TSH receptor autoantibodies remaining persistently positive. Patients with persistent Graves' disease were compared with patients with newly diagnosed Graves' disease using TCR sequencing and RNA sequencing of peripheral blood. The study took place in China and was registered as a clinical trial. TCR sequencing covered some 13 persistent and approximately 20 newly diagnosed Graves' disease patients, some 33 samples in total. In the clinical cohort, patients with persistent Graves' disease had used antithyroid drugs for an average of about 9.4 years. Findings and caveats that apply to the study as a whole: Only the TCR beta chain was sequenced and analyzed. Because the primary lesion, thyroid tissue, could not be accessed, the study looked at peripheral blood alone. Persistent patients shared more public clonotypes among themselves (around 2,800) than newly diagnosed patients did (more than 950). The small sample size was acknowledged by the authors as a limitation that may reduce accuracy. Persistent disease showed preferential use of TRBV28, TRBJ1-2 and TRBJ2-5, whereas newly diagnosed disease favored TRBV20-1 and TRBJ2-1. Compared with newly diagnosed patients, persistent Graves' disease patients had lower TCR Shannon entropy and fewer highly expanded clones, which suggests clonal expansion.

Libraries were constructed by multiplex PCR. Sequencing used an Illumina HiSeq 4000. TCR beta libraries were built with iRepertoire HTBI primers and Arm-PCR amplification of CDR3 regions. Before sequencing, the PCR products underwent gel purification. From the authors' description of their analysis: Across samples, approximately 68 TRBV and 15 or so TRBJ segments were identified and used for gene usage analysis of CDR3 amino acid clonotypes. COPE and FqMerger were used to merge filtered high-quality paired reads into contigs. Contigs were aligned with BLAST to IMGT TRBV, TRBD and TRBJ reference genes, and CDR3 was defined per IMGT. Any clonotype with a frequency above 0.1% was counted as a highly expanded clone. Shannon entropy served as the measure of repertoire diversity, while the Gini coefficient captured V-J evenness. A clonotype found in more than one individual was treated as public. The public reads were reprocessed in TCRdb via fastp at Q25 and MiXCR, keeping in-frame beta chains. A single entry per CDR3 protein holds the most common genes and DNA from its merged rows. TCRdb, not the authors, supplied the V and J calls. This sample comprises 650,000 to 700,000 distinct CDR3 sequences, 30% of them detected only once. The ten top clones hold roughly 46% of the sample.

In the paper's terms, the time point label means: persistent/refractory GD, antithyroid drugs over 5 years with positive TRAb. For both TCR sequencing and RNA sequencing, RNA was extracted from PBMCs in TRIzol. The diagnosis of Graves' disease followed American Thyroid Association guidelines. Recruitment of patients was carried out at an endocrinology department in Xi'an, China. Each patient gave approximately 9.7 milliliters of peripheral blood, collected in an EDTA anticoagulant tube. Ficoll Paque Plus density gradient separation was used to isolate PBMCs, and no additional T cell sorting was done. An Agilent 2100 Bioanalyzer and agarose gel were used to check RNA quality, and a NanoDrop 2000 was used to measure RNA concentration. This clonotype was detected only a few times. What antigen it recognizes has not been identified. One base away there is no much larger clone; base qualities are not given.

The CDR3 has 13 amino acids, counting the end cysteine and phenylalanine. The CDR3 DNA has 39 bases and is translated from base 1. The germline V gene yields MNHNS for CDR1 and SASEGT for CDR2. The junction carries 8 bases between V and J, which are trimmed by 7 bases and 1 base respectively. The sequence joins TRBV6-1 to TRBJ2-4; TRBD2 might be the D gene, on 6 matching bases. The source of this sequence is a female donor with Graves disease. The starting material was peripheral blood mononuclear cells (PBMCs), obtained when the disease was refractory, from a patient treated with antithyroid drugs. The CDR3 corresponds to CASKGRAKNIQYF. The DNA sequence is as follows: TGTGCCAGCAAGGGGAGGGCCAAAAACATTCAGTACTTC.